Below are 20 T cell receptor beta chains sequenced from a single sample in a study of blood T cell repertoires in COVID-19. The repertoire was sequenced with immunoSEQ multiplex PCR; TCRdb's copy has only in-frame clones and lacks some. Of some 120,000 clones in the sample, around 83% were seen once. The specimen was peripheral blood. These receptors came from a man older than 75 with active or convalescent COVID-19.

The rearrangement uses TRBV24-1 and TRBJ1-1; the D gene is possibly TRBD1 (6 bases). The CDR3 sequence is 15 residues long. Looked up from germline, CDR1 is KGHDR and CDR2 is SFDVKD. The V and J ends lost 1 base and 2 bases respectively, with 10 bases between them. The CDR3 reads CATSDFYRENTEAFF. CDR3 in DNA: TGTGCCACCAGTGATTTCTACAGGGAAAACACTGAAGCTTTCTTT.

This chain links TRBV7-8 with TRBJ2-5; TRBD2 matches 7 bases. This CDR3 is built from 13 residues. V gave up 5 bases and J gave up 4 bases; unmatched junction bases: 4. Germline V gene sequence: CDR1 SGHVS, CDR2 FQNEAQ. The CDR3 is CASSPRGGETQYF. Written as DNA, the CDR3 is TGTGCCAGCAGCCCGCGCGGGGGAGAGACCCAGTACTTC. The full variable domain, rest sourced from reference TRBV7-8 and TRBJ2-5, is GAGVSQSPRYKVAKRGQDVALRCDPISGHVSLFWYQQALGQGPEFLTYFQNEAQLDKSGLPSDRFFAERPEGSVSTLKIQRTQQEDSAVYLCASSPRGGETQYFGPGTRLLVL.

The chain has TRBV5-1 and TRBJ2-1; D gene ambiguous. Germline assignment: CDR1 SGHRS and CDR2 YFSETQ. There are 16 residues in the CDR3. Trimming removed 4 bases at V and 2 bases at J, with 16 bases between. The DNA for the CDR3 is TGCGCCAGCAGCAGTTCCCTCAGCGCCGCCTACAATGAGCAGTTCTTC. This sequence encodes CASSSSLSAAYNEQFF.

V and J are TRBV28 and TRBJ2-5; TRBD1 might be the D (6 bases). The CDR3 totals 15 residues. With 6 bases removed from V and 2 bases from J, the gap between germline ends came to 16 bases. The germline gives CDR1 MDHEN, CDR2 SYDVKM. CDR3 sequence (DNA): TGTGCCAGCAGGCACAGGGTGTTAGAACAAGAGACCCAGTACTTC. This encodes CASRHRVLEQETQYF.

This clone was recorded a few times. The gene calls are TRBV5-1 and TRBJ2-7; 9 bases line up with TRBD2. CDR3 size: 17 residues. Trimming at V came to 1 base and at J to 0 bases, leaving 8 bases not matched to a gene. CDR1 is SGHRS and CDR2 is YFSETQ in the germline V gene. Written as DNA, the CDR3 is TGCGCCAGCAGCTTGTTGGCGGGGGGGTTGAGCTCCTACGAGCAGTACTTC. Amino acids: CASSLLAGGLSSYEQYF.

In this sample, this clone turned up a few times. The chain has TRBV10-3 and TRBJ2-3; TRBD1 matches at 8 bases. The CDR3 is 14 residues long. CDR1 ENHRY and CDR2 SYGVKD come from the germline V gene. The V and J ends lost 6 bases and 6 bases, in that order; junction bases with no gene match: 8. The CDR3, as DNA: TGTGCCATCAGCCCGACAGGGGCGGGCGATACGCAGTATTTT. This gives the protein CAISPTGAGDTQYF.

The V and J genes are TRBV19 and TRBJ1-5, with 9 bases fitting TRBD1. CDR3 size: 16 residues. V shed 4 bases and J 3 bases; nucleotides not matched to a gene: 7. CDR1 is LNHDA, CDR2 SQIVND, per germline (reference sequence). CDR3 DNA: TGTGCCAGTAGTACCCGGGACAGGGTCCCCAATCAGCCCCAGCATTTT. It codes for CASSTRDRVPNQPQHF.

The chain couples TRBV19 to TRBJ2-5, with 12 bases fitting TRBD2. After removal of 7 bases from V and 2 bases from J, the junction contained 8 bases not matched to a gene. The CDR3 consists of 16 residues. Germline CDR1 is LNHDA and CDR2 is SQIVND (reference sequence). CDR3 amino acids: CASTLTSGGKQETQYF. Written as DNA, the CDR3 is TGTGCCAGTACCTTGACTAGCGGGGGTAAACAAGAGACCCAGTACTTC. Full variable domain (rest looked up from reference TRBV19 and TRBJ2-5): DGGITQSPKYLFRKEGQNVTLSCEQNLNHDAMYWYRQDPGQGLRLIYYSQIVNDFQKGDIAEGYSVSREKKESFPLTVTSAQKNPTAFYLCASTLTSGGKQETQYFGPGTRLLVL.

The rearrangement uses TRBV4-1 and TRBJ1-2, with TRBD1 matching 10 bases. Germline lookup yields CDR1 MGHRA and CDR2 YSYEKL. This CDR3 contains 17 residues. After removal of 4 bases from V and 3 bases from J, the junction contained 11 bases not matched to a gene. CDR3 sequence reads: CASSPQIRQGADYGYTF. The CDR3 bases are TGCGCCAGCAGCCCCCAAATCAGACAGGGGGCCGACTATGGCTACACCTTC.

This clone has a handful of counts. This rearrangement joins TRBV18 to TRBJ2-2; 8 positions agree with TRBD1. With V trimmed by 3 bases and J by 2 bases, 5 bases remained unmatched. CDR1 is KGHSH, CDR2 LQKENI, per germline. This CDR3 has 16 amino acids. This chain's CDR3 is CASSPTGVSNTGELFF. CDR3 bases: TGTGCCAGCTCACCGACAGGGGTTTCCAACACCGGGGAGCTGTTTTTT. The full variable domain, rest sourced from reference TRBV18 and TRBJ2-2, is NAGVMQNPRHLVRRRGQEARLRCSPMKGHSHVYWYRQLPEEGLKFMVYLQKENIIDESGMPKERFSAEFPKEGPSILRIQQVVRGDSAAYFCASSPTGVSNTGELFFGEGSRLTVL.

The chain couples TRBV5-1 to TRBJ2-1; perhaps TRBD2 as D (7 bases). Germline CDR1 is SGHRS and CDR2 is YFSETQ. The CDR3 runs to 14 residues. V lost 4 bases and J 5 bases, leaving 13 bases between the germline ends. The CDR3 nucleotides are TGCGCCAGCAGCAGGGGGGGACCCGACAATGAGCAGTTCTTC. It specifies CASSRGGPDNEQFF.

In this sample, this clone turned up once. Distinct nucleotide sequences in the sample also encode this CDR3. The genes are TRBV5-4 and TRBJ2-2; D gene uncertain. The CDR3 spans 13 residues. Germline V gene lookup returns CDR1 SGHNT and CDR2 YYREEE (reference sequence). V shed 2 bases and J shed 1 base, with 3 bases lying between them. The CDR3 loop is CASSFRNTGELFF. In DNA, the CDR3 is TGTGCCAGCAGCTTCCGGAACACCGGGGAGCTGTTTTTT.

A word on this clone: Germline is not matched at one junction end, which may reflect a read error. The V gene is TRBV7-7, the J gene TRBJ2-5; possible D gene TRBD1, 5 bases. Germline-derived CDR1 and CDR2 are SSHAT and FNYEAQ (reference sequence). This CDR3 is built from 13 residues. The CDR3 here is CASSLGRRETQYF. The CDR3 DNA reads as TGTGCTAGCAGCTTGGGGCGCCGGGAGACCCAGTACTTC.

This chain links TRBV7-6 with TRBJ2-2; a weak D match, TRBD2 (5 bases). Germline CDR1 reads SGHVS; CDR2 reads FNYEAQ. Trimming took 4 bases from V and 0 from J, leaving 6 bases between them. The CDR3 is made up of 14 amino acids. In DNA, the CDR3 is TGTGCCAGCAGCTGGACTCCGAACACCGGGGAGCTGTTTTTT. Translating gives CASSWTPNTGELFF.

V is TRBV7-2 and J is TRBJ2-5; the D gene is possibly TRBD1 (6 bases). V was clipped by 5 bases and J by 2 bases, with 18 bases between them. The germline gives CDR1 SGHTA, CDR2 FQGNSA. The CDR3 has 16 amino acids. DNA for the CDR3: TGTGCCAGCAGCCCAGGGGTTTACAGGTTTCAAGAGACCCAGTACTTC. Translating gives CASSPGVYRFQETQYF. Full variable domain (missing parts from reference TRBV7-2 and TRBJ2-5): GAGVSQSPSNKVTEKGKDVELRCDPISGHTALYWYRQSLGQGLEFLIYFQGNSAPDKSGLPSDRFSAERTGGSVSTLTIQRTQQEDSAVYLCASSPGVYRFQETQYFGPGTRLLVL.

The rearrangement uses TRBV6-4 and TRBJ1-5; D not certain. V was clipped by 2 bases and J by 9 bases, with 14 bases between them. The length of the CDR3 is 14 residues. Germline CDR1 reads MRHNA; CDR2 reads SNTAGT. CDR3 sequence: CASSDREGLGPQHF. For the CDR3, the DNA is TGTGCCAGCAGTGACAGGGAGGGTTTGGGGCCCCAGCATTTT.

The chain's CDR3 is CASSEYTGEAFF. In nucleotides, the CDR3 is TGCGCCAGCAGTGAGTACACAGGAGAAGCTTTCTTT. The rearrangement uses TRBV10-2 and TRBJ1-1; maybe TRBD1 (5 bases). The ends were cut back, 1 base at V and 8 bases at J, with 8 bases in the middle. Germline values: CDR1 WSHSY, CDR2 SAAADI. The CDR3 is made up of 12 amino acids.

The chain joins TRBV6-6 to TRBJ1-1; D ambiguous. This CDR3 has 15 amino acids. The germline V and J ends were trimmed by 2 bases and 0 bases, with 10 bases remaining between them. Germline assignment: CDR1 MNHNY and CDR2 SVGAGI (reference sequence). The CDR3 DNA sequence: TGTGCCAGCAGTTACAGCGACTTATTGAACACTGAAGCTTTCTTT. Protein sequence: CASSYSDLLNTEAFF.

CDR3 bases: TGTGCCAGCAGCCCAGACAGGGGGCCCTACGAGCAGTACTTC. Translation: CASSPDRGPYEQYF. The rearrangement links TRBV4-2 to TRBJ2-7; 10 bases align to TRBD1. Germline assignment: CDR1 LGHNA and CDR2 YNFKEQ. CDR3 length: 14 amino acids. V shed 4 bases and J 2 bases; nucleotides not matched to a gene: 2.

V is TRBV24-1 and J is TRBJ1-5; TRBD1 matches at 9 bases. J gave up 0 bases and V 8 bases, and 4 bases lay outside the gene matches. The CDR3 length is 15 residues. Germline V lookup: CDR1 KGHDR, CDR2 SFDVKD. This chain's CDR3 is CATNRDRDSNQPQHF. CDR3 nucleotide sequence: TGTGCCACCAACCGGGACAGGGATAGCAATCAGCCCCAGCATTTT.